These T cell receptor beta chains were read from a single sample in a study of T cell repertoires in cytomegalovirus infection. Their antigens are not known. TCRdb used MiXCR to reprocess the reads, holding one entry per CDR3 protein. The sample lists roughly 310,000 distinct CDR3 sequences; just under 30% were seen once. The sample here was cultured PBMCs, taken from culture after CMV antigen stimulation. These receptors originate from a human donor in good health (CMV status not recorded). Some clones in this sample may be carry-over from other donors' samples. The CDR3 runs from the conserved cysteine through the conserved F or W. A D gene is named only where the DNA matches it firmly. Size is stated for part of the rows, as once, few or many counts, or as a class when the clone is expanded.

J gene | V gene | D gene | clone size | CDR3 DNA | CDR3 protein
TRBJ1-3 | TRBV7-9 | TRBD1 | few | TGTGCCAGCAGCTTTCCTGACAGGGAGGTCGATGGAAACACCATATATTTT | CASSFPDREVDGNTIYF
TRBJ2-5 | TRBV7-2 | TRBD2 | many | TGTGCCAGCAGCTTGGGACTAGCGGGAGCACCGGAGACCCAGTACTTC | CASSLGLAGAPETQYF
TRBJ2-3 | TRBV28 | TRBD2 | few | TGTGCCAGCCAGGGAGCGGGAGACCCAGATACGCAGTATTTT | CASQGAGDPDTQYF
TRBJ1-5 | TRBV19 | TRBD1 | few | TGTGCCAGTAGTCACGACAGGGGGAGCAATCAGCCCCAGCATTTT | CASSHDRGSNQPQHF
TRBJ1-1 | TRBV19 | NA | NA | TGTGCCAGTAGTATAGAAGATGGCTGGGCTGAAGCTTTCTTT | CASSIEDGWAEAFF
TRBJ1-1 | TRBV12-3/TRBV12-4 | NA | NA | TGTGCCAGCAGTTTAGGAGTAGAAGAAGCTTTCTTT | CASSLGVEEAFF
TRBJ1-6 | TRBV2 | TRBD1 | NA | TGTGCCACCAAAAAACCGGGACAGCCAAATTCACCCCTCCACTTT | CATKKPGQPNSPLHF
TRBJ1-1 | TRBV3-1 | TRBD1 | few | TGTGCCAGCAGCCGACCCGGGACAGGGGGTGGGCAGGGAGCTTTCTTT | CASSRPGTGGGQGAFF
TRBJ2-2 | TRBV5-6 | TRBD2 | few | TGTGCCAGCAGTCCGACTAGCGACCCCACCGGGGAGCTGTTTTTT | CASSPTSDPTGELFF
TRBJ1-2 | TRBV6-5 | NA | NA | TGTGCCAGCAGTTACTTGGGGGCCTATGGCTACACCTTC | CASSYLGAYGYTF
TRBJ1-2 | TRBV18 | TRBD1 | few | TGTGCCAGCTCACCACTCCAGCCGGGACAGGGAAGTTATGGCTACACCTTC | CASSPLQPGQGSYGYTF
TRBJ2-5 | TRBV7-2 | TRBD1 | many | TGTGCCAGCAGCTCGCCGGGACAGGGTGCCGAGACCCAGTACTTC | CASSSPGQGAETQYF
TRBJ2-3 | TRBV5-5 | NA | NA | TGTGCCAGCAGCCCTGCGGTCTACAGGTTCACAGATACGCAGTATTTT | CASSPAVYRFTDTQYF
TRBJ2-7 | TRBV5-1 | NA | NA | TGCGCCAGCAGCTTGATGGGGGGCAGTATCTACGAGCAGTACTTC | CASSLMGGSIYEQYF
TRBJ1-6 | TRBV6-1 | NA | few | TGTGCCAGCAGTGAAGGACCGGAGGCTAATTCACCCCTCCACTTT | CASSEGPEANSPLHF
TRBJ2-5 | TRBV28 | NA | few | TGTGCCAGCAGTCCCGGGTGGCTAGAGACCCAGTACTTC | CASSPGWLETQYF